The T cell receptor beta chain described here comes from a study of blood T cell repertoires in COVID-19. Looked up from germline, CDR1 is LNHDA and CDR2 is SQIVND (reference sequence). The V gene end was trimmed by 5 bases and the J gene end by 8 bases; junction bases not matched to a gene: 10. CDR3 length: 15 amino acids. TCRdb's copy holds only in-frame clones and misses some; the assay was immunoSEQ multiplex PCR. The table has about 200,000 clones, 75% to 90% seen once. Sequenced: PBMCs or T cells enriched from blood (not recorded which). The TCR comes from a woman between 25 and 40 years old who had been exposed to COVID-19. The chain recombines TRBV19 with TRBJ1-4; 8 bases agree with TRBD1. The CDR3 spells CASSDTGQAGEKLFF. As DNA, the CDR3 is TGTGCCAGTAGTGATACGGGACAGGCCGGCGAAAAACTGTTTTTT.